This TCR beta chain was captured in a study of cytomegalovirus exposure and HLA in healthy donors. Findings and caveats of the study: A classifier reportedly called cytomegalovirus status with high sensitivity and specificity. The authors considered a cluster of highly shared sequence variants likely to be a sequencing artifact.

The V segment lost 4 bases and the J segment 1 base; nucleotides outside the gene matches: 4. The germline gives CDR1 SGDLS, CDR2 YYNGEE. This CDR3 has 16 amino acids. PCR amplification relied on 60 Vbeta primers (plus 13 Jbeta primers). Only in-frame clones appear in the TCRdb table, and some are missing; sequencing was by immunoSEQ multiplex PCR. The repertoire holds about 93,000 clones, with over 75% as singletons. Of note for this clone: The antigen is unknown.

Sequencing was carried out using PBMCs. This chain joins TRBV9 and TRBJ2-1; 11 positions match TRBD2. This receptor was taken from a man aged 50-59 years in good health and CMV-seronegative. The CDR3 spells CASSLSSGRSYNEQFF. DNA for the CDR3: TGTGCCAGCAGCCTCTCTAGCGGGAGGTCCTACAATGAGCAGTTCTTC.